These T cell receptor beta chains were read from a single sample in a study of shared clonotypes between healthy human individuals. Assay: immunoSEQ multiplex PCR; the TCRdb copy retains only in-frame clones and omits some. Found here are hundreds of thousands of clones, just over 75% of them singletons; the top ten hold 12%. The specimen sequenced was PBMCs. These receptors all come from a woman aged 40 to 55 in good health. Some clones in this sample may be carry-over from other donors' samples. CDR3s include the opening cysteine and the closing phenylalanine or tryptophan. The order of the fields is clone size, V gene, D gene, J gene, CDR3 protein, CDR3 DNA. D genes are given only for firm matches. A clone size is listed for some rows: how often the clone was seen (once, few, many), or a class if it is expanded.

few	TRBV21-1	-	TRBJ2-1	CASSSRDAFHNEQFF	TGTGCCAGCAGCAGCAGGGATGCTTTCCACAATGAGCAGTTCTTC
-	TRBV7-2	-	TRBJ2-3	CASSRRAVDTQYF	TGTGCCAGCTCCCGGAGGGCCGTAGATACGCAGTATTTT
-	TRBV7-6	-	TRBJ2-7	CASSRGRGVTYEQYF	TGTGCCAGCAGCCGAGGCCGAGGGGTAACCTACGAGCAGTACTTC
-	TRBV10-3	TRBD1	TRBJ2-2	CASSGTGGNTGELFF	TGTGCCTCATCCGGGACAGGGGGGAACACCGGGGAGCTGTTTTTT
many	TRBV28	TRBD2	TRBJ2-6	CASRLAGGTGANVLTF	TGTGCCAGCAGGCTAGCGGGAGGGACTGGGGCCAACGTCCTGACTTTC
-	TRBV15	-	TRBJ2-2	CATSIGVAGELFF	TGTGCCACCAGCATAGGGGTGGCGGGGGAGCTGTTTTTT
-	TRBV6-5	TRBD1	TRBJ1-1	CASSRDSEAFF	TGTGCCAGCAGTCGGGACAGTGAAGCTTTCTTT
once	TRBV27	TRBD1	TRBJ1-6	CASSRSPGTGDSPLHF	TGTGCCAGCAGTCGAAGTCCCGGGACAGGGGATTCACCCCTCCACTTT
-	TRBV6-5	TRBD2	TRBJ2-1	CASRARLAGGGEQFF	TGTGCCAGCAGGGCCCGACTAGCGGGGGGTGGTGAGCAGTTCTTC
-	TRBV7-7	-	TRBJ2-5	CASSPRHRDGETQYF	TGTGCTAGCAGCCCACGCCACAGGGATGGGGAGACCCAGTACTTC
-	TRBV15	-	TRBJ1-3	CATSRDRPGTIYF	TGTGCCACCAGCAGAGACCGGCCGGGGACCATATATTTT
once	TRBV19	-	TRBJ2-7	CAYGPGVYEQYF	TGTGCGTACGGCCCTGGGGTGTACGAGCAGTACTTC
-	TRBV4-2	-	TRBJ1-4	CASSQTSTPGWEKLFF	TGTGCCAGCAGCCAGACCTCGACACCGGGGTGGGAAAAACTGTTTTTT
-	TRBV27	-	TRBJ1-2	CASSLRGGYGYTF	TGTGCCAGCAGTTTAAGAGGGGGCTATGGCTACACCTTC
-	TRBV7-3	-	TRBJ2-5	CASSPGAQIQETQYF	TGTGCCAGCAGTCCGGGGGCGCAAATCCAAGAGACCCAGTACTTC
-	TRBV9	-	TRBJ2-1	CASSDDWGNEQFF	TGTGCCAGCAGCGATGACTGGGGGAATGAGCAGTTCTTC
-	TRBV30	TRBD1	TRBJ1-5	CAWSPGQDQPQHF	TGTGCCTGGAGTCCGGGACAGGATCAGCCCCAGCATTTT
-	TRBV5-1	-	TRBJ2-7	CASSSQGYEQYF	TGCGCCAGCAGCTCACAGGGATACGAGCAGTACTTC
-	TRBV19	-	TRBJ2-7	CASSGGRYEQYF	TGTGCCAGTAGTGGCGGACGCTACGAGCAGTACTTC
-	TRBV25-1	TRBD2	TRBJ2-5	CASSSNSGVETQYF	TGTGCCAGCAGTTCGAATAGCGGGGTCGAGACCCAGTACTTC
-	TRBV27	-	TRBJ2-2	CASSFTSVTGELFF	TGTGCCAGCAGTTTTACTAGTGTGACCGGGGAGCTGTTTTTT
-	TRBV7-9	-	TRBJ2-1	CASSPTTQSYNEQFF	TGTGCCAGCAGCCCGACGACCCAATCCTACAATGAGCAGTTCTTC